Listed below are T cell receptor beta chains from one sample, sequenced in a study of cytomegalovirus exposure and HLA in healthy donors. Clones were read by immunoSEQ multiplex PCR, and TCRdb kept only the in-frame ones, dropping some. The data contain about 110,000 clones, roughly 80% of them seen just once; the ten biggest clones take up about 5.2%. The sequencing sample was made of PBMCs. The receptors here all came from a female donor in good health and CMV-seropositive. Both conserved end residues are trimmed from each CDR3. Fields, in order: V gene, J gene, clone size, CDR3 protein. Rows give clone size only sometimes, using once, few, many, or a class for an expanded clone.

v_gene: TRBV9; j_gene: TRBJ1-3; abundance: .; CDR3aa: ASSAGRGNTIY
v_gene: TRBV7-6; j_gene: TRBJ2-2; abundance: .; CDR3aa: ASSLRAGANTGELF
v_gene: TRBV11-2; j_gene: TRBJ2-1; abundance: .; CDR3aa: ASSRFGTSGSSYNEQF
v_gene: TRBV6-1; j_gene: TRBJ1-4; abundance: .; CDR3aa: ASSALMYGQTPEKLF
v_gene: TRBV7-9; j_gene: TRBJ2-2; abundance: .; CDR3aa: ASSPQSQGFTGELF
v_gene: TRBV7-2; j_gene: TRBJ1-5; abundance: .; CDR3aa: ASSPYGRDQPQH
v_gene: TRBV5-1; j_gene: TRBJ2-3; abundance: .; CDR3aa: ASSPSSGGTPDTQY
v_gene: TRBV6-5; j_gene: TRBJ1-1; abundance: few; CDR3aa: ASSYSPRTGAEAF
v_gene: TRBV15; j_gene: TRBJ1-5; abundance: .; CDR3aa: ATSRRDSNQPQH
v_gene: TRBV5-4; j_gene: TRBJ2-5; abundance: .; CDR3aa: ASTMASGPETQY
v_gene: TRBV7-9; j_gene: TRBJ2-1; abundance: .; CDR3aa: ASSSTGYDNEQF
v_gene: TRBV28; j_gene: TRBJ1-2; abundance: .; CDR3aa: ASSLVQPGYT
v_gene: TRBV7-9; j_gene: TRBJ2-3; abundance: .; CDR3aa: ASKSGQGAHTDTQY
v_gene: TRBV9; j_gene: TRBJ2-7; abundance: .; CDR3aa: ASSTSGVAGTYEQY
v_gene: TRBV15; j_gene: TRBJ2-7; abundance: .; CDR3aa: ATSRDLGQPYEQY
v_gene: TRBV9; j_gene: TRBJ1-1; abundance: .; CDR3aa: ASSVTANTEAF
v_gene: TRBV5-5; j_gene: TRBJ1-4; abundance: .; CDR3aa: ASSFGGATNEKLF
v_gene: TRBV5-4; j_gene: TRBJ1-4; abundance: .; CDR3aa: ASRGADATNEKLF
v_gene: TRBV12-5; j_gene: TRBJ2-3; abundance: .; CDR3aa: ASVDKGRVTQY
v_gene: TRBV7-2; j_gene: TRBJ2-3; abundance: .; CDR3aa: ASSLDGGAGDTQY
v_gene: TRBV5-1; j_gene: TRBJ2-1; abundance: .; CDR3aa: ASSAGRGLQSANNEQF
v_gene: TRBV5-1; j_gene: TRBJ1-2; abundance: .; CDR3aa: ASSLVNVGYGYT
v_gene: TRBV7-8; j_gene: TRBJ2-5; abundance: .; CDR3aa: ASSPPTRVKETQY